A single sample gave rise to the 25 T cell receptor beta chains below, sequenced in a study of blood T cell repertoires in COVID-19. Sequencing used immunoSEQ multiplex PCR; TCRdb keeps in-frame clones, though not all of them. Here the sample spans 120,000 or so clones, about four fifths being singletons. The material sequenced was peripheral blood. These receptors were obtained from a man between 60 and 75 years old with acute or convalescent COVID-19.

The J gene is TRBJ2-5, the V gene TRBV6-6, with 10 bases aligning to TRBD1. Trimming cost V 7 bases and J 7 bases; bases outside gene matches: 12. Germline-derived CDR1 and CDR2 are MNHNY and SVGAGI (reference sequence). The CDR3 extends over 15 amino acids. DNA for the CDR3: TGTGCCAGCACAACCGGGACAGGGGTTCTTGGGACCCAGTACTTC. Translated, it gives CASTTGTGVLGTQYF.

The chain carries TRBV6-5 and TRBJ1-4; 10 nucleotides agree with TRBD1. Germline CDR1 MNHEY, CDR2 SVGAGI. J gave up 7 bases and V 2 bases, and 4 bases lay outside the gene matches. CDR3 length: 15 residues. The CDR3 protein is CASSYGRTGGEKLFF. The CDR3 DNA is TGTGCCAGCAGTTACGGTCGGACAGGGGGTGAAAAACTGTTTTTT.

The chain combines TRBV27 with TRBJ1-6, with 8 bases aligning to TRBD1. The CDR3 runs 16 residues. V dropped 1 base and J dropped 8; count of bases not matched to a gene: 7. CDR1 is MNHEY, CDR2 SMNVEV, per germline (reference sequence). As DNA, the CDR3 is TGTGCCAGCAGTTTATATTCAGGGGGCCTCGATTCACCCCTCCACTTT. Encoded protein: CASSLYSGGLDSPLHF.

This chain uses TRBV7-8 with TRBJ1-4, with a possible D match to TRBD1 (6 bases). The V and J ends lost 7 bases and 6 bases respectively, with 12 bases between them. CDR3 length: 13 residues. The germline V gene has CDR1 SGHVS and CDR2 FQNEAQ. In DNA form, the CDR3 reads TGTGCCAGCACGGGGGGGGCGGATGAAAAACTGTTTTTT. Amino acids: CASTGGADEKLFF.

CDR3 in amino acids: CASSPRDRVGNEQFF. In DNA, the CDR3 is TGTGCCAGCAGTCCCCGGGACAGGGTAGGCAATGAGCAGTTCTTC. The rearrangement joins TRBV6-6 to TRBJ2-1; TRBD1 aligns across 9 bases. CDR3 size: 15 residues. Unmatched junction bases numbered 8, after V lost 5 bases and J lost 6 bases. Germline CDR1 is MNHNY and CDR2 is SVGAGI (reference sequence).

This chain uses TRBV5-1 with TRBJ2-1, with TRBD1 identical over 10 bases. Germline values: CDR1 SGHRS, CDR2 YFSETQ. The CDR3 covers 12 residues. The ends lost 3 bases at V and 9 bases at J; junction bases unmatched: 0. As DNA, the CDR3 is TGCGCCAGCAGCTGGGACAGGGGTGAGCAGTTCTTC. Translating gives CASSWDRGEQFF.

V gene TRBV19 combines with J gene TRBJ1-1; 7 nucleotides line up with TRBD1. CDR3 length equals 16 residues. J lost 4 bases, V lost 6 bases, and 14 bases had no gene match. CDR1 and CDR2 (germline): LNHDA, SQIVND (reference sequence). The CDR3 spells CASSVVRGLRATEAFF. DNA for the CDR3: TGTGCCAGTAGCGTAGTAAGGGGGCTCCGCGCCACTGAAGCTTTCTTT.

The rearrangement uses TRBV3-1 (or the pseudogene TRBV3-2) and TRBJ1-3; D unclear. Trimming removed 0 bases from V and 0 bases from J, with 9 bases in between. The length of the CDR3 is 16 residues. Germline V gives CDR1 LGHDT, CDR2 YNNKEL (reference sequence). The CDR3, as DNA: TGTGCCAGCAGCCAAGACAAACAGAGCTCTGGAAACACCATATATTTT. Its translation is CASSQDKQSSGNTIYF.

The V and J genes are TRBV6-5 and TRBJ1-1; TRBD1 matches 9 bases. CDR3 length: 12 residues. Germline-derived CDR1 and CDR2 are MNHEY and SVGAGI. Trimming cost V 5 bases and J 6 bases; bases outside gene matches: 1. CDR3 nucleotides: TGTGCCAGCAGTACAGGGGGCTCTGAAGCTTTCTTT. It translates to CASSTGGSEAFF.

The chain couples TRBV29-1 to TRBJ2-7; TRBD2 matches at 7 bases. CDR3 size: 14 residues. Germline values: CDR1 SQVTM, CDR2 ANQGSEA. After removal of 4 bases from V and 7 bases from J, the junction contained 13 bases not matched to a gene. The CDR3 DNA sequence: TGCAGCGTTGGGCTTCCGGGAGGAGTAACGGAGCAGTACTTC. This translates into CSVGLPGGVTEQYF.

This clone was seen more than once but under ten times. V and J are TRBV10-2 and TRBJ1-5; no clear D. The CDR3 length is 14 residues. Trimming took off 6 bases at V and 4 bases at J, with 13 bases between the two ends. Germline V gives CDR1 WSHSY, CDR2 SAAADI. The CDR3 is CASRDLSGNQPQHF. In nucleotides, the CDR3 is TGCGCCAGCAGAGACCTGTCGGGTAATCAGCCCCAGCATTTT.

The V and J genes are TRBV19 and TRBJ1-2, with no clear D. V was pared by 3 bases and J by 3 bases, with 8 bases between. Germline CDR1 LNHDA, CDR2 SQIVND (reference sequence). This CDR3 has 13 amino acids. CDR3 in amino acids: CASSIGQDYGYTF. CDR3 bases: TGTGCCAGTAGTATCGGTCAGGACTATGGCTACACCTTC.

The chain recombines TRBV30 with TRBJ1-2; 8 bases map to TRBD1. Germline values: CDR1 GTSNPN, CDR2 SVGIG (reference sequence). V was clipped by 2 bases and J by 4 bases; unmatched bases: 9. This CDR3 is 15 amino acids long. The CDR3 is CAWSHPTDRGYGYTF. The CDR3 nucleotides read TGTGCCTGGAGTCACCCTACAGACAGGGGCTATGGCTACACCTTC.

A remark on this clone: The same CDR3 is also encoded by other DNA sequences in this sample. The gene calls are TRBV7-2 and TRBJ2-2, with D unclear. The CDR3 spans 11 residues. Per germline, CDR1 SGHTA and CDR2 FQGNSA. V lost 5 bases and J lost 8, with 6 bases in between. The CDR3 region is CASSLLGELFF. The CDR3 bases are TGTGCCAGCAGCCTCTTAGGGGAGCTGTTTTTT.

CDR3 protein: CASSFDRARATEAFF. For the CDR3, the DNA is TGCGCCAGCAGCTTCGACAGGGCCAGGGCCACTGAAGCTTTCTTT. The chain uses TRBV5-1 and TRBJ1-1; TRBD1 matches at 7 bases. Trimming took 2 bases from V and 4 from J; bases not matched to a gene: 8. CDR3 length equals 15 residues. Germline V gene sequence: CDR1 SGHRS, CDR2 YFSETQ.

This clone turned up a few times. The DNA for the CDR3 is TGTGCCAGCAGCCTACTTCGATTGAGGGCCACCATGGGAGATACGCAGTATTTT. It codes for CASSLLRLRATMGDTQYF. V and J are TRBV5-4 and TRBJ2-3; TRBD2 is a possible D gene (5 bases). The CDR3 contains 18 residues. Germline CDR1 SGHNT, CDR2 YYREEE (reference sequence). V was trimmed by 4 bases and J by 5 bases, leaving 26 bases between them.

The rearrangement joins TRBV29-1 to TRBJ2-1, with 16 bases that match TRBD2. This CDR3 is built from 18 residues. The germline V gene encodes CDR1 SQVTM and CDR2 ANQGSEA. V lost 3 bases to trimming and J lost 3 bases; unmatched junction nucleotides: 8. The CDR3 spells CSVEGLAGGPGSYNEQFF. The CDR3 region has the DNA TGCAGCGTTGAGGGACTAGCGGGAGGGCCAGGAAGCTACAATGAGCAGTTCTTC.

V and J are TRBV28 and TRBJ2-7; the match to TRBD1 covers 9 bases. The length of the CDR3 is 16 residues. The germline CDR1 and CDR2 sequences are MDHEN and SYDVKM. V shed 1 base and J 6 bases; nucleotides not matched to a gene: 10. CDR3 residues: CASSLFSGQGIAEQYF. CDR3 DNA: TGTGCCAGCAGTTTATTCTCGGGACAGGGCATTGCCGAGCAGTACTTC.

The V and J genes are TRBV10-1 and TRBJ1-4, with a weak D call TRBD1 (6 bases). Per germline, CDR1 WNHNN and CDR2 SYGVQD (reference sequence). CDR3 length equals 18 residues. V lost 8 bases and J lost 7, with 29 bases in between. The CDR3: CASLTGLTGAVRVEKLFF. CDR3 nucleotide sequence: TGCGCCAGCCTAACAGGGCTGACGGGCGCCGTGAGGGTTGAAAAACTGTTTTTT.

This rearrangement joins TRBV6-6 to TRBJ1-2; 7 positions agree with TRBD1. V lost 6 bases to trimming and J lost 4 bases; unmatched junction nucleotides: 8. The CDR3 sequence is 14 residues long. Per the germline V gene, CDR1 is MNHNY and CDR2 is SVGAGI (reference sequence). The CDR3 DNA is TGTGCCAGCAGACCCCTCCAGGGGGTCTATGGCTACACCTTC. Its protein product is CASRPLQGVYGYTF.

J is TRBJ2-3 and V is TRBV6-4; D is perhaps TRBD2 (5 bases). CDR3 length equals 13 residues. V was shortened by 4 bases and J by 4 bases, with 9 bases between the two germline ends. Germline CDR1 is MRHNA and CDR2 is SNTAGT. This CDR3 reads CASSGGEADTQYF. The CDR3 bases are TGTGCCAGCAGTGGGGGAGAGGCAGATACGCAGTATTTT.

This clone was seen just once. In the same sample, other DNA sequences code for this CDR3. V and J are TRBV2 and TRBJ2-3; 8 positions agree with TRBD2. CDR3 size: 15 residues. CDR1 and CDR2 (germline): SNHLY, FYNNEI. V was clipped by 3 bases and J by 1 base; unmatched bases: 3. CDR3 loop: CASSEVLAGTDTQYF. In nucleotides, the CDR3 is TGTGCCAGCAGTGAGGTACTAGCGGGCACAGATACGCAGTATTTT.

The genes are TRBV7-2 and TRBJ2-1; 10 nucleotides line up with TRBD2. CDR1 is SGHTA and CDR2 is FQGNSA in the germline V gene. The CDR3 has 16 residues. Trimming removed 1 base from V and 6 bases from J; junction bases left unmatched: 6. The CDR3 DNA follows: TGTGCCAGCAGCTTAGGACTAGCGGGTGCTTCCAATGAGCAGTTCTTC. Its translation is CASSLGLAGASNEQFF.

The rearrangement links TRBV18 to TRBJ1-1, with 9 bases that match TRBD1. In germline, CDR1 is KGHSH, CDR2 LQKENI. J lost 6 bases, V lost 3 bases, and 5 bases had no gene match. The CDR3 has 14 amino acids. CDR3 nucleotide sequence: TGTGCCAGCTCACCGGGACAGGGTGTACCTGAAGCTTTCTTT. Amino acids: CASSPGQGVPEAFF.

V gene TRBV2 combines with J gene TRBJ1-6; 10 positions agree with TRBD1. The V gene's germline CDR1 is SNHLY and CDR2 FYNNEI. Losses at the gene ends were 3 bases for V and 7 bases for J; bases not matched to a gene: 3. This CDR3 region has 15 residues. Here the CDR3 DNA reads TGTGCCAGCAGTGACTCGGGACAGGGGAATTCACCCCTCCACTTT. It codes for CASSDSGQGNSPLHF.